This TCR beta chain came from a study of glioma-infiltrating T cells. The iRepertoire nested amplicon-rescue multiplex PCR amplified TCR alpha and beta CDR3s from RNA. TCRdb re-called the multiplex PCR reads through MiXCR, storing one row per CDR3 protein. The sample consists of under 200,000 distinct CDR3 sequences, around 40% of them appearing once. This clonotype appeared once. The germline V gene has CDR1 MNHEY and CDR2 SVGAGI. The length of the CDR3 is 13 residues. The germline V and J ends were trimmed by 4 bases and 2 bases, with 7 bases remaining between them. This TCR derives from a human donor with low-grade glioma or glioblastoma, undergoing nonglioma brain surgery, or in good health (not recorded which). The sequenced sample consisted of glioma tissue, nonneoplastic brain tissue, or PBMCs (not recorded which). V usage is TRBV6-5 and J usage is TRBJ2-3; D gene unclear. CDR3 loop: CASSLLDTDTQYF. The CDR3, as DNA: TGTGCCAGCAGTTTATTGGACACAGATACGCAGTATTTT.